The sample holds a few counts of the clone carrying this T cell receptor (beta chain). The data stem from a study of T cells in Graves' hyperthyroidism and ophthalmopathy. V lost 0 bases to trimming and J lost 2 bases; unmatched junction nucleotides: 1. Germline loops: CDR1 LGHNA, CDR2 YSLEER. The CDR3 spans 18 residues. What was amplified from RNA transcripts were TCR beta CDR3 regions. HTBI primers were employed in a first-round RT-PCR of the TCR CDR3. Each CDR3 protein is one row after TCRdb ran MiXCR on the multiplex PCR reads. Found here are under 300,000 distinct CDR3 sequences, approximately 12% of them singletons; the top ten hold 7.8%.

The chain is built from TRBV4-3 and TRBJ2-2; TRBD2 matches at 15 bases. The TCR was taken from a woman in her thirties with Graves' hyperthyroidism that later progressed to Graves' ophthalmopathy. What was sequenced was blood. CDR3 nucleotides: TGCGCCAGCAGCCAAGAGGGACTAGCGGGAGGCAACACCGGGGAGCTGTTTTTT. This sequence encodes CASSQEGLAGGNTGELFF.